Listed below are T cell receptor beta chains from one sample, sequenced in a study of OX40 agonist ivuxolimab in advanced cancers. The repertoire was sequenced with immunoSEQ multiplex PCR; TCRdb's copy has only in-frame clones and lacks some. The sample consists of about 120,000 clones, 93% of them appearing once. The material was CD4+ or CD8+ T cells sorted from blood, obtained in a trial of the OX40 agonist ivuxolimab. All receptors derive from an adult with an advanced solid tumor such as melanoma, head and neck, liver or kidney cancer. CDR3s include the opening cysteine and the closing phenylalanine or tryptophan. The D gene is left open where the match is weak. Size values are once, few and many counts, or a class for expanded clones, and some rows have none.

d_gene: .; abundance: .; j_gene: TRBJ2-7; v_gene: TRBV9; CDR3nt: TGTGCCAGCAGCGTAGAGGGGGACGGGGTCTACGAGCAGTACTTC; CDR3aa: CASSVEGDGVYEQYF
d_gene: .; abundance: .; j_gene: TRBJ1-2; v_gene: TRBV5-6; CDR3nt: TGTGCCAGCAGCCCTGCGGGCTTCGCTAACTATGGCTACACCTTC; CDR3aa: CASSPAGFANYGYTF
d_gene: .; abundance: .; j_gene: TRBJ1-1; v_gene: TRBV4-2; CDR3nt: TGTGCCAGCAGCCAGATCGCCGGGGCAAGTGAAGCTTTCTTT; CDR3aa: CASSQIAGASEAFF
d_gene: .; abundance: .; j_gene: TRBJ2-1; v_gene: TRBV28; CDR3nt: TGTGCCAGCAGTTTAAGGGGCGCTGAGCAGTTCTTC; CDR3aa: CASSLRGAEQFF
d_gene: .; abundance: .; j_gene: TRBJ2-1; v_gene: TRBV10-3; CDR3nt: TGTGCCATCAGTGAAGGGCAGACATTTAACAATGAGCAGTTCTTC; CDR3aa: CAISEGQTFNNEQFF
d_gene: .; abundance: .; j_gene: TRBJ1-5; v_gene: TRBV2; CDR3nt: TGTGCCAGCTCCAGGATTAGCAATCAGCCCCAGCATTTT; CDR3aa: CASSRISNQPQHF
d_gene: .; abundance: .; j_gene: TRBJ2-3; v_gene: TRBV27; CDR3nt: TGTGCCAGCAGTAGTGCCGGGCGGGATACGCAGTATTTT; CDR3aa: CASSSAGRDTQYF
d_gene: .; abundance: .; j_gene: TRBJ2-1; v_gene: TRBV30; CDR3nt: TGTGCCTGGAGTTACGGGGACTTTACCTACAATGAGCAGTTCTTC; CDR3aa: CAWSYGDFTYNEQFF
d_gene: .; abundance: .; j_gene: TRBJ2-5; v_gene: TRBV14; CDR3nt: TGTGCCAGCAGCCAACGACCCCAAGAGACCCAGTACTTC; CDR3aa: CASSQRPQETQYF
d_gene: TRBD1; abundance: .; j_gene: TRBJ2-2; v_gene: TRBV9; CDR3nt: TGTGCCAGCAGCGCCGACAGGGCCGGGGAGCTGTTTTTT; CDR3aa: CASSADRAGELFF
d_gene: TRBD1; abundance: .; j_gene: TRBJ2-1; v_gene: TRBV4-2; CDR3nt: TGTGCCAGCAGCCGGGACAGGGGTCAAAGGAATGAGCAGTTCTTC; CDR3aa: CASSRDRGQRNEQFF
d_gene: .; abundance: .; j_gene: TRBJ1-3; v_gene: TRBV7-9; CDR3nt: TGTGCCAGCAGCTTCAGGGATACTAGCACCATATATTTT; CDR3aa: CASSFRDTSTIYF
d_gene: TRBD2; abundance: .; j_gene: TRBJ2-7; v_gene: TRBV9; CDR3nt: TGTGCCAGCAGCGTAGATGGGGGGGAGGACTACGAGCAGTACTTC; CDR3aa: CASSVDGGEDYEQYF
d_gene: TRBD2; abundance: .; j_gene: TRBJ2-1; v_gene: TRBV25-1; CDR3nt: TGTGCCAGCAGCGGACTAGCGGGGACCAATGAGCAGTTCTTC; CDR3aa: CASSGLAGTNEQFF
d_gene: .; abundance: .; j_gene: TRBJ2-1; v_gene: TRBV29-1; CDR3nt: TGCAGCGTTCTGCTAGTTGGGCCTAACAATGAGCAGTTCTTC; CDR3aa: CSVLLVGPNNEQFF
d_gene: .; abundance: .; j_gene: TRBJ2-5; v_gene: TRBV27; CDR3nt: TGTGCCAGCAGTTTATCGGGGGAGACCCAGTACTTC; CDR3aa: CASSLSGETQYF
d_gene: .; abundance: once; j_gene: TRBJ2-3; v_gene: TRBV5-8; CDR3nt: TGTGCCTCTGCACAGGACACACGGAAAGATACGCAGTATTTT; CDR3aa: CASAQDTRKDTQYF
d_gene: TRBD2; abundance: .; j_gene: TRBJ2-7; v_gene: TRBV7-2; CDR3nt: TGTGCCAGCAGCTTGGGACTAGCGGGGGACGGGCAGTACTTC; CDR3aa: CASSLGLAGDGQYF